Shown below are 10 T cell receptor beta chains from a single sample sequenced in a study of spatial heterogeneity in lung cancer. This sample's time point: sample taken at primary tumor resection. TCRdb called the 5' RACE reads again in MiXCR, with one record for every CDR3 protein. The table records more than 80,000 distinct CDR3 sequences, roughly 12% of them present only once. The sequenced sample was PBMCs, obtained at surgery. Every receptor here comes from a male donor with early-stage non-small cell lung cancer.

Only a few counts were recorded for this clonotype. The CDR3 reads CASSLVRGARNEKLFF. CDR3 sequence (DNA): TGTGCCAGCAGCTTAGTTCGAGGGGCGCGGAATGAAAAACTGTTTTTT. This chain connects TRBV11-2 to TRBJ1-4; TRBD1 might be the D (5 bases). Germline CDR1 is SGHAT and CDR2 is FQNNGV. CDR3 size: 16 residues. V lost 1 base to trimming and J lost 5 bases, with 14 bases between them.

Ten or more counts support this clonotype. The rearrangement uses TRBV20-1 and TRBJ1-5, with D perhaps matching TRBD1 (6 bases). Trimming left V 6 bases short and J 2 bases short, with 14 bases between. Germline CDR1 DFQATT, CDR2 SNEGSKA (reference sequence). The CDR3 consists of 14 residues. CDR3 sequence reads: CSAHGGAGNQPQHF. The CDR3 coding sequence is TGCAGTGCCCACGGGGGGGCGGGCAATCAGCCCCAGCATTTT.

The V and J genes are TRBV12-3 or TRBV12-4 and TRBJ2-7; TRBD1 matches at 8 bases. The CDR3 is 14 amino acids. The V and J ends lost 4 bases and 7 bases, in that order; junction bases with no gene match: 9. The CDR3, as DNA: TGTGCCAGCAGTTCAAGGACAGGGCGTCGGGAGCAGTACTTC. Residues: CASSSRTGRREQYF.

This chain joins TRBV9 and TRBJ2-5; no clear D gene. The germline CDR1 and CDR2 sequences are SGDLS and YYNGEE. Between the trimmed V and J ends, which lost 0 bases and 4 bases, there was a span of 13 bases. The CDR3 totals 15 residues. The CDR3 sequence: CASSVGLDGRETQYF. The DNA for the CDR3 is TGTGCCAGCAGCGTAGGGCTAGACGGAAGAGAGACCCAGTACTTC.

This clonotype appeared many times. The V call is TRBV7-9, the J call TRBJ2-1; no reliable D call. With 0 bases removed from V and 7 bases from J, the gap between germline ends came to 16 bases. Germline CDR1 is SEHNR and CDR2 is FQNEAQ (reference sequence). This CDR3 has 16 residues. CDR3: CASSLALAETKNEQFF. CDR3 in DNA: TGTGCCAGCAGCTTAGCGCTGGCCGAAACCAAAAATGAGCAGTTCTTC.

This clonotype was seen only a few times. The rearrangement joins TRBV7-2 to TRBJ2-7; weak D call: TRBD1 (6 bases). The ends were cut back, 5 bases at V and 2 bases at J, with 16 bases in the middle. Germline V CDR1 and CDR2: SGHTA, FQGNSA. CDR3 length: 15 residues. The CDR3 loop reads CASSQGSTEPYEQYF. CDR3 nucleotides: TGTGCCAGCAGCCAGGGGTCGACGGAACCCTACGAGCAGTACTTC.

The chain joins TRBV10-3 to TRBJ2-5; perhaps D is TRBD1 or TRBD2 (5 bases each). Germline lookup yields CDR1 ENHRY and CDR2 SYGVKD. The CDR3 has 13 residues. V shed 4 bases and J shed 4 bases, with 10 bases lying between them. The DNA for the CDR3 is TGTGCCATCAGTGCCGGGGCGAGAGAGACCCAGTACTTC. This translates into CAISAGARETQYF.

There are many counts of this clonotype. The chain combines TRBV5-1 with TRBJ2-3, with D hard to call. CDR3 length: 14 amino acids. Germline V lookup: CDR1 SGHRS, CDR2 YFSETQ. V was trimmed by 1 base and J by 0 bases, leaving 6 bases between them. Written as DNA, the CDR3 is TGCGCCAGCAGCTTGCGGACCAGCACAGATACGCAGTATTTT. It codes for CASSLRTSTDTQYF.

This clonotype was counted many times. The chain is built from TRBV7-2 and TRBJ1-5; 7 bases line up with TRBD1. This CDR3 is 14 amino acids long. The germline CDR1 and CDR2 sequences are SGHTA and FQGNSA. V lost 5 bases, J lost 0 bases, and 1 base stayed unmatched. CDR3 loop: CASSRQGSNQPQHF. In DNA, the CDR3 is TGTGCCAGCAGCCGACAGGGTAGCAATCAGCCCCAGCATTTT.

The genes are TRBV7-9 and TRBJ1-6; possibly TRBD1 for D (5 bases). V lost 8 bases and J lost 0, with 14 bases in between. Germline V gene data show CDR1 as SEHNR and CDR2 as FQNEAQ (reference sequence). The CDR3 has 16 amino acids. CDR3: CASVNAGSSYNSPLHF. The CDR3 region has the DNA TGTGCCAGCGTTAATGCAGGGAGCTCCTATAATTCACCCCTCCACTTT.